These T cell receptor beta chains were read from a single sample in a study of somatic mutations in cytotoxic T cells in rheumatoid arthritis. Here immunoSEQ multiplex PCR was the method, and the copy in TCRdb shows in-frame clones only, minus some. The repertoire holds more than 20,000 clones, about 86% seen once, with 18% in the top ten. The sequencing sample was made of CD8+ T cells sorted from blood. These receptors all come from a woman aged 50 to 60 in good health. Both conserved end residues are part of each CDR3. D genes are given only for firm matches. Clone sizes are given selectively: once, few, many, or a class where the clone is expanded.

v_gene	len	j_gene	d_gene	abundance	CDR3nt	CDR3aa
TRBV10-2	15	TRBJ2-1	TRBD2	NA	TGCGCCAGCAGTGGTGGACTAGCGGGGTACAATGAGCAGTTCTTC	CASSGGLAGYNEQFF
TRBV15	14	TRBJ1-5	NA	NA	TGTGCCACCAGCAGACGAGGAGGTAATCAGCCCCAGCATTTT	CATSRRGGNQPQHF
TRBV5-4	13	TRBJ2-7	NA	NA	TGTGCCAGCAGCTTGGAGGCAGCTTACGAGCAGTACTTC	CASSLEAAYEQYF
TRBV15	17	TRBJ2-1	TRBD2	NA	TGTGCCACCAGCAGAGGATGCAGACTAGCGGGGCCTGGGGAGCAGTTCTTC	CATSRGCRLAGPGEQFF
TRBV6-5	15	TRBJ1-2	TRBD1	NA	TGTGCCAGCAGGAAGGGACAGGGGGTAAACTATGGCTACACCTTC	CASRKGQGVNYGYTF
TRBV5-1	14	TRBJ2-7	NA	NA	TGCGCCAGCAGCTCCCGTGGGCCAACCTACGAGCAGTACTTC	CASSSRGPTYEQYF
TRBV14	12	TRBJ1-1	NA	NA	TGTGCCAGCAGCCAAGTAGGTACTGAAGCTTTCTTT	CASSQVGTEAFF
TRBV19	15	TRBJ2-1	NA	once	TGTGCCAGTAATGAGACTCCGCGGGACTACAATGAGCAGTTCTTC	CASNETPRDYNEQFF
TRBV5-1	15	TRBJ2-6	NA	NA	TGCGCCAGCAGCTTGGACAGCCCTGGGGCCAACGTCCTGACTTTC	CASSLDSPGANVLTF
TRBV6-5	14	TRBJ2-7	TRBD1	NA	TGTGCCAGCAAATGGACAGGGGGCGACTACGAGCAGTACTTC	CASKWTGGDYEQYF
TRBV6-5	16	TRBJ2-6	NA	NA	TGTGCCAGCAGTTACTCGACCGGGTCCGGGGCCAACGTCCTGACTTTC	CASSYSTGSGANVLTF
TRBV7-2	16	TRBJ2-5	TRBD2	NA	TGTGCCAGCAGCGAGGAAGCGGGGGGGCTTTGGGAGACCCAGTACTTC	CASSEEAGGLWETQYF
TRBV6-1	16	TRBJ1-6	NA	NA	TGTGCCAGCAGTGCCGGGGGGGGGATTCATAATTCACCCCTCCACTTT	CASSAGGGIHNSPLHF
TRBV5-1	15	TRBJ1-5	NA	NA	TGCGCCAGCAGCTTGGATTCGGGGGGGAATCAGCCCCAGCATTTT	CASSLDSGGNQPQHF
TRBV5-1	17	TRBJ2-5	TRBD2	NA	TGCGCCAGCAGCTTGGCTCTAGCGGGGGATATCCAAGAGACCCAGTACTTC	CASSLALAGDIQETQYF
TRBV6-6	14	TRBJ1-2	NA	few	TGTGCCAGCAGTTACTCGTGGCAGGGCGAAGGCTACACCTTC	CASSYSWQGEGYTF
TRBV5-6	13	TRBJ2-7	NA	NA	TGTGCCAGCAGCTTGATTGGCTCCTACGAGCAGTACTTC	CASSLIGSYEQYF
TRBV7-6	16	TRBJ2-5	TRBD2	NA	TGTGCCAGCGGATCATCCGGGACTAGCGATCAAGAGACCCAGTACTTC	CASGSSGTSDQETQYF
TRBV28	12	TRBJ1-1	NA	NA	TGTGCCAGCACTTCTATGAACACTGAAGCTTTCTTT	CASTSMNTEAFF
TRBV5-1	15	TRBJ2-5	TRBD1	NA	TGCGCCAGCAGCTTGTATACAGGGGCAACGGAGACCCAGTACTTC	CASSLYTGATETQYF
TRBV7-6	15	TRBJ2-5	TRBD2	NA	TGTGCCAGCGGGGATAGCGGGACCCATAGGGAGACCCAGTACTTC	CASGDSGTHRETQYF
TRBV19	14	TRBJ1-5	NA	few	TGTGCCAGTAGTACGGGACATAACAATCAGCCCCAGCATTTT	CASSTGHNNQPQHF
TRBV5-3	13	TRBJ1-5	NA	NA	TGTGCCAGAAGCTTGGACTTTAATCAGCCCCAGCATTTT	CARSLDFNQPQHF
TRBV4-3	15	TRBJ1-4	NA	NA	TGCGCCAGCAGCCAAGAGAGGGGGTTTGATGAAAAACTGTTTTTT	CASSQERGFDEKLFF
TRBV28	18	TRBJ1-6	NA	NA	TGTGCCAGCACGATAGGTCGGAGACAGCACTCCTATAATTCACCCCTCCACTTT	CASTIGRRQHSYNSPLHF
TRBV7-2	17	TRBJ2-7	TRBD1	NA	TGTGCCAGCAGCTTAGAGATGACAGGGATGGGGAACTACGAGCAGTACTTC	CASSLEMTGMGNYEQYF
TRBV9	11	TRBJ2-2	NA	NA	TGTGCCAGCAGCGGGGCCGGGGAGCTGTTTTTT	CASSGAGELFF
TRBV5-1	15	TRBJ1-1	NA	NA	TGCGCCAGCAGCTTCGGCACAGTGAAAAACACTGAAGCTTTCTTT	CASSFGTVKNTEAFF
TRBV13	14	TRBJ1-1	NA	NA	TGTGCCAGCAGCCAATTAAGGGGTGGCACTGAAGCTTTCTTT	CASSQLRGGTEAFF
TRBV9	15	TRBJ1-1	NA	NA	TGTGCCAGCAGCGCGAGGGGCAGTTTGAACACTGAAGCTTTCTTT	CASSARGSLNTEAFF
TRBV6-1	15	TRBJ2-5	NA	once	TGTGCCAGCAGTGAAGCAGGAGGGGGCCAAGAGACCCAGTACTTC	CASSEAGGGQETQYF
TRBV15	17	TRBJ2-6	NA	NA	TGTGCCACCAGCAGAGAGGGAGACGCCTCTGGGGCCAACGTCCTGACTTTC	CATSREGDASGANVLTF
TRBV4-3	15	TRBJ1-2	TRBD1	once	TGCGCCAGCAGCCAAACTACAGGGGGCGGGTATGGCTACACCTTC	CASSQTTGGGYGYTF
TRBV5-6	16	TRBJ1-1	NA	NA	TGTGCCAGCAGCTTGGCGGCAGGGGATCGGGACACTGAAGCTTTCTTT	CASSLAAGDRDTEAFF
TRBV6-6	15	TRBJ1-2	NA	NA	TGTGCCAGCAGTTACTCACGGGTTCCCAACTATGGCTACACCTTC	CASSYSRVPNYGYTF
TRBV6-5	14	TRBJ1-5	NA	NA	TGTGCCAGCAGGGTGGTGGGGGGGGATCAGCCCCAGCATTTT	CASRVVGGDQPQHF
TRBV4-1	13	TRBJ2-5	NA	NA	TGCGCCAGCAGCCAAGTGGTAGAAGAGACCCAGTACTTC	CASSQVVEETQYF
TRBV7-2	15	TRBJ1-2	NA	few	TGTGCCAGCAGCACATGGGGTTTGGGAGGCTATGGCTACACCTTC	CASSTWGLGGYGYTF
TRBV27	16	TRBJ2-6	TRBD1	NA	TGTGCCAGCAGTTGGCAGGGGGCAACTGGGGCCAACGTCCTGACTTTC	CASSWQGATGANVLTF
TRBV9	15	TRBJ2-3	NA	NA	TGTGCCAGCAGCGTAGGCCGTTTAAGCACAGATACGCAGTATTTT	CASSVGRLSTDTQYF
TRBV5-3	12	TRBJ2-7	NA	NA	TGTGCCAGAATACCGGGCAGGGGAGCGGAGTACTTC	CARIPGRGAEYF
TRBV10-2	17	TRBJ2-5	TRBD1	NA	TGCGCCAGCAGAGATACAGGGGGCGAAGCCTTCAAGATGACCCAGTACTTC	CASRDTGGEAFKMTQYF
TRBV21-1	15	TRBJ1-5	NA	NA	TGTGCCAGCAGCAAAAGGGGGCGAGGCAATCAGCCCCAGCATTTT	CASSKRGRGNQPQHF
TRBV9	15	TRBJ1-1	NA	NA	TGTGCTCAAGCGGTCCTCAATCCTATGAACACTGAAGCTTTCTTT	CAQAVLNPMNTEAFF
TRBV27	19	TRBJ2-2	TRBD2	medium-sized	TGTGCCAGCAGTGCCCCCGGGACTAGCGGGGGGCGGGACACCGGGGAGCTGTTTTTT	CASSAPGTSGGRDTGELFF
TRBV4-1	13	TRBJ2-5	NA	NA	TGCGCCAGCAGCCAAGGGTTAGGGGAGACCCAGTACTTC	CASSQGLGETQYF
TRBV7-9	11	TRBJ1-1	NA	NA	TGTGCCAGCAGCTTAGAGGGGGAAGCTTTCTTT	CASSLEGEAFF
TRBV10-3	14	TRBJ1-2	NA	NA	TGTGCCATCAGTGGGGAAGGCGGGACAAATGGCTACACCTTC	CAISGEGGTNGYTF
TRBV5-1	18	TRBJ2-7	TRBD2	NA	TGCGCCAGCAGCCCGGGACTAGCGGGGGCCTTTAGCTCCTACGAGCAGTACTTC	CASSPGLAGAFSSYEQYF
TRBV6-5	13	TRBJ1-2	NA	NA	TGTGCCAGCCAAGGGGGGCGCGGTGATGGCTACACCTTC	CASQGGRGDGYTF
TRBV28	19	TRBJ1-2	TRBD1	NA	TGTGCCAGCAGTTTATTCAGGGACAGGGGGCGAGCCTCTAACTATGGCTACACCTTC	CASSLFRDRGRASNYGYTF
TRBV18	13	TRBJ1-1	NA	few	TGTGCCAGCTCACCGACAGCGAACACTGAAGCTTTCTTT	CASSPTANTEAFF
TRBV4-1	15	TRBJ2-1	NA	NA	TGCGCCAGCAGCCAAGATCAGGGGGGCTACAATGAGCAGTTCTTC	CASSQDQGGYNEQFF
TRBV9	14	TRBJ2-1	NA	NA	TGTGCCAGCAGCGGACGGACGGACCACAATGAGCAGTTCTTC	CASSGRTDHNEQFF
TRBV6-4	15	TRBJ2-1	TRBD2	NA	TGTGCCAGCAGCCCGACTAGCGGAGAGTACAATGAGCAGTTCTTC	CASSPTSGEYNEQFF